The text below deals with one T cell receptor (beta chain). Its antigen is undetermined. The data were obtained in a study of cytomegalovirus exposure and HLA in healthy donors. Study background: Unique TCRs from HLA-typed donors, around 79 million of them, were held in an early data release.

This PCR relied on a set of 60 Vbeta primers and 13 Jbeta primers. Original analysis: Later work found around 85 million unique TCR beta chains, with 9.5 million to 12 million shared. Clones were read by immunoSEQ multiplex PCR, and TCRdb kept only the in-frame ones, dropping some. V, J and clone size reflect that table, while D and trimming were determined from the DNA. The data contain 150,000 to 200,000 clones, around 82% of them singletons. Study-wide results and caveats: Analysis performed later found more than 15,000 TCR beta sequences associated with HLA alleles at 0.05 false discovery rate. Previous analysis showed most TCR beta V segments were productive about 87% or about 30% of the time.

Germline V gene sequence: CDR1 LNHDA, CDR2 SQIVND (reference sequence). After removal of 5 bases from V and 7 bases from J, the junction contained 8 bases not matched to a gene. The CDR3 is 16 amino acids. The rearrangement links TRBV19 to TRBJ2-1; 13 bases line up with TRBD2. The specimen was PBMCs. The TCR comes from a man younger than 45 in good health and CMV-seronegative. CDR3 in DNA: TGTGCCAGTAGTGGACGACTACTAGCGGGAGGGAATGAGCAGTTCTTC. Its protein is CASSGRLLAGGNEQFF.